Below are 13 T cell receptor beta chains sequenced from a single sample in a study of cytomegalovirus exposure and HLA in healthy donors. PCR involved 60 Vbeta and 13 Jbeta primers. The table came from immunoSEQ multiplex PCR; TCRdb's copy has only in-frame clones and leaves some out. The sample holds approximately 160,000 clones; around 77% are singletons and the top ten take 1.5% to 2%. The sample was PBMCs. These receptors were collected from a woman aged 25 to 39 in good health and CMV-seronegative.

This rearrangement joins TRBV27 to TRBJ1-4; D perhaps matches TRBD1 (5 bases). Deletions cut 6 bases from V and 7 bases from J, with 12 bases between. Germline CDR1 reads MNHEY; CDR2 reads SMNVEV (reference sequence). The CDR3 covers 13 residues. The CDR3 spells CASRFDQGEKLFF. The CDR3 DNA reads TGTGCCAGCAGGTTTGACCAGGGTGAAAAACTGTTTTTT.

The chain is built from TRBV28 and TRBJ1-4; 8 bases match TRBD1. CDR3 length: 16 amino acids. Germline CDR1 and CDR2: MDHEN and SYDVKM. With V trimmed by 11 bases and J by 0 bases, 11 bases remained unmatched. CDR3 coding DNA: TGTGCCCACAGACAGGGGAATGAAGCAACTAATGAAAAACTGTTTTTT. Translation: CAHRQGNEATNEKLFF.

V usage is TRBV5-6 and J usage is TRBJ2-2, with 9 nucleotides matching TRBD1. Germline V gene sequence: CDR1 SGHDT, CDR2 YYEEEE. V gave up 2 bases and J gave up 0 bases; unmatched junction bases: 5. CDR3 length: 17 residues. CDR3 in DNA: TGTGCCAGCAGCTTTTTCGGGACAGGGACGAACACCGGGGAGCTGTTTTTT. As protein: CASSFFGTGTNTGELFF.

About this clone: Compared with germline, one end of the junction differs, possibly owing to a read error. This chain links TRBV29-1 with TRBJ1-2; a weak D match, TRBD1 (5 bases). Per germline, CDR1 SQVTM and CDR2 ANQGSEA. CDR3 size: 11 residues. The CDR3 DNA sequence: TGCAGCGTTGGACAGCCTTATGGCTACCCCTTC. It yields the protein CSVGQPYGYPF.

This clone was counted between two and nine times. V and J are TRBV6-6 and TRBJ1-1; D possibly corresponds to TRBD1 (5 bases). Germline lookup yields CDR1 MNHNY and CDR2 SVGAGI (reference sequence). CDR3 length: 14 amino acids. V dropped 3 bases and J dropped 5 bases, with 13 bases sitting between them. CDR3 loop: CASSYPGGVTEAFF. The CDR3 DNA is TGTGCCAGCAGTTATCCCGGGGGAGTGACTGAAGCTTTCTTT.

This clone was recorded only once. Other DNA sequences within the sample encode an identical CDR3. The chain has TRBV9 and TRBJ2-5, with 7 bases fitting TRBD1. The CDR3 covers 14 residues. The V gene end was trimmed by 4 bases and the J gene end by 2 bases; junction bases not matched to a gene: 5. In germline, CDR1 is SGDLS, CDR2 YYNGEE. CDR3 region: CASSPRTGQETQYF. DNA of the CDR3: TGTGCCAGCAGCCCTAGGACAGGTCAAGAGACCCAGTACTTC.

The V gene is TRBV21-1, the J gene TRBJ1-2; the table's D call, TRBD1, has no DNA check behind it. TRBV21-1 is an annotated pseudogene. The CDR3 length is 10 residues. The CDR3 nucleotides read TGTGCCAGCAGCACAGGTGGCTACACCTTC. Encoded protein: CASSTGGYTF.

The gene calls are TRBV27 and TRBJ2-1, with TRBD2 matching 13 bases. The CDR3 is 19 residues long. The ends lost 3 bases at V and 0 bases at J; junction bases unmatched: 8. In germline, CDR1 is MNHEY, CDR2 SMNVEV (reference sequence). CDR3 region: CASSFGLAGDLSSYNEQFF. The CDR3 DNA is TGTGCCAGCAGTTTTGGACTAGCGGGAGATCTGAGCTCCTACAATGAGCAGTTCTTC.

V gene TRBV7-9 combines with J gene TRBJ1-2; tentative D call: TRBD1 (5 bases). Trimming left V 5 bases short and J 1 base short, with 8 bases between. Germline V lookup: CDR1 SEHNR, CDR2 FQNEAQ (reference sequence). This CDR3 has 13 amino acids. CDR3 bases: TGTGCCAGCAGCCTAGACAGTAACTATGGCTACACCTTC. Protein sequence: CASSLDSNYGYTF. The full variable domain, its missing parts supplied by reference TRBV7-9 and TRBJ1-2, is DTGVSQNPRHKITKRGQNVTFRCDPISEHNRLYWYRQTLGQGPEFLTYFQNEAQLEKSRLLSDRFSAERPKGSFSTLEIQRTEQGDSAMYLCASSLDSNYGYTFGSGTRLTVV.

This rearrangement joins TRBV5-4 to TRBJ1-2, with 7 nucleotides matching TRBD1. CDR1 is SGHNT, CDR2 YYREEE, per germline (reference sequence). V trimming: 0 bases; J trimming: 4 bases; junction bases outside the gene matches: 9. CDR3 size: 16 residues. DNA for the CDR3: TGTGCCAGCAGCTTGGTCTTCGGGCAGGGGGGCTATGGCTACACCTTC. Encoded protein: CASSLVFGQGGYGYTF.

The chain is built from TRBV6-5 and TRBJ2-1, with D tentatively TRBD1 (6 bases). The V end lost 0 bases, the J end lost 0 bases, and 9 bases lay between the germline ends. The V gene's germline CDR1 is MNHEY and CDR2 SVGAGI. The CDR3 runs 16 residues. DNA of the CDR3: TGTGCCAGCAGTTACTCTAGGGGGAGCTCCTACAATGAGCAGTTCTTC. Translation gives CASSYSRGSSYNEQFF.

This clone was counted only a few times. The chain couples TRBV28 to TRBJ1-4; TRBD1 agrees at 8 bases. The CDR3 runs to 14 residues. Trimming took 3 bases from V and 8 from J; bases not matched to a gene: 5. The V gene's germline CDR1 is MDHEN and CDR2 SYDVKM. CDR3: CASSFMTGVEKLFF. The CDR3 DNA reads as TGTGCCAGCAGTTTTATGACAGGGGTGGAAAAACTGTTTTTT.

The V gene is TRBV5-1, the J gene TRBJ2-5; 8 nucleotides match TRBD1. With V trimmed by 4 bases and J by 5 bases, 4 bases remained unmatched. Germline values: CDR1 SGHRS, CDR2 YFSETQ. CDR3 length: 13 residues. The CDR3 sequence is CASSPDREETQYF. The CDR3 region has the DNA TGCGCCAGCAGCCCGGACAGGGAGGAGACCCAGTACTTC.